The next 9 T cell receptor beta chains were all read from a single sample in a study of blood T cell repertoires in COVID-19. The repertoire was sequenced with immunoSEQ multiplex PCR; TCRdb's copy has only in-frame clones and lacks some. This sample yields about 92,000 clones, of which approximately 79% are seen a single time; approximately 15% belongs to the top ten. The sample comprised peripheral blood. The receptor source for this set is a woman older than 75 with active or convalescent COVID-19.

V gene TRBV7-9 combines with J gene TRBJ1-1; TRBD1 aligns across 7 bases. This CDR3 is built from 15 residues. Trimming cost V 2 bases and J 1 base; bases outside gene matches: 4. Looked up from germline, CDR1 is SEHNR and CDR2 is FQNEAQ (reference sequence). CDR3 in DNA: TGTGCCAGCAGCTTACTAGGGGGCGGGAACACTGAAGCTTTCTTT. Translation gives CASSLLGGGNTEAFF.

The chain recombines TRBV4-3 with TRBJ2-5; TRBD2 might be the D (6 bases). CDR1 LGHNA and CDR2 YSLEER come from the germline V gene. The CDR3 sequence is 14 residues long. V gave up 0 bases and J gave up 4 bases, with 9 bases separating them. CDR3 in amino acids: CASSQERGLETQYF. The CDR3 region has the DNA TGCGCCAGCAGCCAAGAGCGGGGACTAGAGACCCAGTACTTC.

A single count supports this clone. The chain carries TRBV11-2 and TRBJ2-5; 7 positions match TRBD1. Germline-derived CDR1 and CDR2 are SGHAT and FQNNGV. Trimming took 4 bases from V and 6 from J; bases not matched to a gene: 11. The length of the CDR3 is 15 residues. The CDR3 region is CASSSTQGSTQTQYF. The CDR3 nucleotides are TGTGCCAGCAGCTCTACACAGGGGTCAACACAGACCCAGTACTTC.

The CDR3 here is CASRDDTGSEAFF. DNA of the CDR3: TGTGCCAGCAGAGATGATACAGGGTCTGAAGCTTTCTTT. The chain couples TRBV12-3 or TRBV12-4 to TRBJ1-1; tentatively, D is TRBD1 (6 bases). Trimming left V 6 bases short and J 6 bases short, with 14 bases between. The CDR3 consists of 13 residues.

The V and J genes are TRBV28 and TRBJ1-5; 8 positions match TRBD1. The V gene end was trimmed by 4 bases and the J gene end by 1 base; junction bases not matched to a gene: 3. The germline V gene has CDR1 MDHEN and CDR2 SYDVKM. The CDR3 is 15 amino acids. DNA for the CDR3: TGTGCCAGCAGTTCGACAGGGGTGAGCAATCAGCCCCAGCATTTT. Translating it yields CASSSTGVSNQPQHF.

The genes are TRBV5-1 and TRBJ2-1; 7 nucleotides agree with TRBD2. This CDR3 is 13 amino acids long. V shed 5 bases and J 7 bases; nucleotides not matched to a gene: 6. Germline CDR1 SGHRS, CDR2 YFSETQ. The CDR3 here is CASRREVLNEQFF. Here the CDR3 DNA reads TGCGCCAGCAGACGGGAGGTGCTAAATGAGCAGTTCTTC.

The chain uses TRBV19 and TRBJ2-3; TRBD2 agrees at 9 bases. The CDR3 sequence is 15 residues long. The germline gives CDR1 LNHDA, CDR2 SQIVND (reference sequence). The V and J ends lost 9 bases and 4 bases, in that order; junction bases with no gene match: 11. CDR3 DNA sequence: TGTGCCAGCAACCAAGCGGGAGGATCCCCAGATACGCAGTATTTT. Translated: CASNQAGGSPDTQYF. The complete variable domain, with remaining parts taken from reference TRBV19 and TRBJ2-3, reads DGGITQSPKYLFRKEGQNVTLSCEQNLNHDAMYWYRQDPGQGLRLIYYSQIVNDFQKGDIAEGYSVSREKKESFPLTVTSAQKNPTAFYLCASNQAGGSPDTQYFGPGTRLTVL.

Only a few counts were recorded for this clone. The chain recombines TRBV24-1 with TRBJ2-3; 10 nucleotides match TRBD1. The germline CDR1 and CDR2 sequences are KGHDR and SFDVKD. V lost 2 bases and J lost 0; bases outside the gene matches: 7. CDR3 length: 18 amino acids. Written as DNA, the CDR3 is TGTGCCACCAGTGATTCCGAGACAGGGGGCGTTAGCACAGATACGCAGTATTTT. Translating gives CATSDSETGGVSTDTQYF.

The chain has TRBV5-1 and TRBJ2-1, with D maybe TRBD1 (7 bases). V gave up 4 bases and J gave up 10 bases, with 24 bases separating them. CDR3 size: 16 residues. Germline assignment: CDR1 SGHRS and CDR2 YFSETQ. As DNA, the CDR3 is TGCGCCAGCAGCATACAGGGGACTGACGGGGCGGGAGAGCAGTTCTTC. This translates into CASSIQGTDGAGEQFF.